This T cell receptor beta chain was recorded in a study of blood T cell repertoires in COVID-19. Overall study context: COVID-19 samples from acute and convalescent phases originated in the United States, Italy and Spain. PBMCs, B-cell-depleted T cells, or T cells were the source of the cDNA or gDNA that made up the material.

The V gene's germline CDR1 is SGHRS and CDR2 YFSETQ. Germline trimming cut 5 bases from V and 6 bases from J; bases unmatched to any gene: 4. The CDR3 runs to 12 residues. In the original workflow: Scientists estimated how many nucleated cells there were by amplifying reference gene primers. The repertoire was sequenced with immunoSEQ multiplex PCR; TCRdb's copy has only in-frame clones and lacks some. That table gives V, J and clone size, and the DNA gave D and trimming. The repertoire holds 130,000 or so clones, around 89% seen once, with under 35% in the top ten. This sequence was found in an older man with active or convalescent COVID-19. Sequenced material: peripheral blood. The rearrangement links TRBV5-1 to TRBJ2-7, with 8 bases lining up with TRBD1. CDR3 DNA: TGCGCCAGCAGGCCAGGGGGCGGCGAGCAGTACTTC. It is translated as CASRPGGGEQYF.